This T cell receptor (beta chain) was sequenced for a study of T cells expressing NK-cell markers. Turning to the study itself: In the group of eight sequenced donors, seven were HCMV-seropositive and one was seronegative.

TCRdb reworked the 5' RACE reads into one entry per CDR3 protein, no DNA. Its table records roughly 280,000 distinct CDR3 sequences. This CDR3 contains 13 residues. The sequencing input was blood T cells: a sorted CD56 or NKG2C T cell subset, CD4+ or CD8+ T cells, or bulk PBMC T cells (not recorded which). The chain joins TRBV12-3 or TRBV12-4 to TRBJ2-1; TCRdb's D gene call, TRBD1, goes unchecked for lack of DNA. The TCR was taken from a man younger than 35 in good health. The CDR3 sequence is CASSLRGIYEQFF.